This T cell receptor (beta chain) was captured in a study of T cells after yellow fever vaccination. Overall study context: Fractions low in cell number were prepared with SMART-Seq v4 Ultra Low Input.

Study conclusions and caveats: By day 5 rather than day 15, the secondary response had peaked, though it was weaker.

The ends were cut back, 6 bases at V and 13 bases at J, with 16 bases in the middle. Germline V gives CDR1 SGHVS, CDR2 FNYEAQ. CDR3 length: 12 amino acids. Making TCR cDNA involved 5'RACE template switching, which added UMIs and a universal primer site. MiXCR, run by TCRdb on the 5' RACE reads, gives a single entry per CDR3 protein. The sample includes 55,000 to 70,000 distinct CDR3 sequences, more than 6.5% seen only once; the top ten take more than 35%. Notes on this clonotype: Its antigen is currently unknown.

This receptor was identified in a man aged 18 to 35 who received the YFV17D yellow fever vaccine. This sequence joins TRBV7-6 and TRBJ2-1; perhaps TRBD1 as D (5 bases). The sample was CD8+ T cells sorted from PBMCs, taken 45 days after the first yellow fever vaccination. CDR3 region: CASSLGVHGQFF. The CDR3 region has the DNA TGTGCCAGCAGTCTAGGGGTGCATGGTCAGTTCTTC.